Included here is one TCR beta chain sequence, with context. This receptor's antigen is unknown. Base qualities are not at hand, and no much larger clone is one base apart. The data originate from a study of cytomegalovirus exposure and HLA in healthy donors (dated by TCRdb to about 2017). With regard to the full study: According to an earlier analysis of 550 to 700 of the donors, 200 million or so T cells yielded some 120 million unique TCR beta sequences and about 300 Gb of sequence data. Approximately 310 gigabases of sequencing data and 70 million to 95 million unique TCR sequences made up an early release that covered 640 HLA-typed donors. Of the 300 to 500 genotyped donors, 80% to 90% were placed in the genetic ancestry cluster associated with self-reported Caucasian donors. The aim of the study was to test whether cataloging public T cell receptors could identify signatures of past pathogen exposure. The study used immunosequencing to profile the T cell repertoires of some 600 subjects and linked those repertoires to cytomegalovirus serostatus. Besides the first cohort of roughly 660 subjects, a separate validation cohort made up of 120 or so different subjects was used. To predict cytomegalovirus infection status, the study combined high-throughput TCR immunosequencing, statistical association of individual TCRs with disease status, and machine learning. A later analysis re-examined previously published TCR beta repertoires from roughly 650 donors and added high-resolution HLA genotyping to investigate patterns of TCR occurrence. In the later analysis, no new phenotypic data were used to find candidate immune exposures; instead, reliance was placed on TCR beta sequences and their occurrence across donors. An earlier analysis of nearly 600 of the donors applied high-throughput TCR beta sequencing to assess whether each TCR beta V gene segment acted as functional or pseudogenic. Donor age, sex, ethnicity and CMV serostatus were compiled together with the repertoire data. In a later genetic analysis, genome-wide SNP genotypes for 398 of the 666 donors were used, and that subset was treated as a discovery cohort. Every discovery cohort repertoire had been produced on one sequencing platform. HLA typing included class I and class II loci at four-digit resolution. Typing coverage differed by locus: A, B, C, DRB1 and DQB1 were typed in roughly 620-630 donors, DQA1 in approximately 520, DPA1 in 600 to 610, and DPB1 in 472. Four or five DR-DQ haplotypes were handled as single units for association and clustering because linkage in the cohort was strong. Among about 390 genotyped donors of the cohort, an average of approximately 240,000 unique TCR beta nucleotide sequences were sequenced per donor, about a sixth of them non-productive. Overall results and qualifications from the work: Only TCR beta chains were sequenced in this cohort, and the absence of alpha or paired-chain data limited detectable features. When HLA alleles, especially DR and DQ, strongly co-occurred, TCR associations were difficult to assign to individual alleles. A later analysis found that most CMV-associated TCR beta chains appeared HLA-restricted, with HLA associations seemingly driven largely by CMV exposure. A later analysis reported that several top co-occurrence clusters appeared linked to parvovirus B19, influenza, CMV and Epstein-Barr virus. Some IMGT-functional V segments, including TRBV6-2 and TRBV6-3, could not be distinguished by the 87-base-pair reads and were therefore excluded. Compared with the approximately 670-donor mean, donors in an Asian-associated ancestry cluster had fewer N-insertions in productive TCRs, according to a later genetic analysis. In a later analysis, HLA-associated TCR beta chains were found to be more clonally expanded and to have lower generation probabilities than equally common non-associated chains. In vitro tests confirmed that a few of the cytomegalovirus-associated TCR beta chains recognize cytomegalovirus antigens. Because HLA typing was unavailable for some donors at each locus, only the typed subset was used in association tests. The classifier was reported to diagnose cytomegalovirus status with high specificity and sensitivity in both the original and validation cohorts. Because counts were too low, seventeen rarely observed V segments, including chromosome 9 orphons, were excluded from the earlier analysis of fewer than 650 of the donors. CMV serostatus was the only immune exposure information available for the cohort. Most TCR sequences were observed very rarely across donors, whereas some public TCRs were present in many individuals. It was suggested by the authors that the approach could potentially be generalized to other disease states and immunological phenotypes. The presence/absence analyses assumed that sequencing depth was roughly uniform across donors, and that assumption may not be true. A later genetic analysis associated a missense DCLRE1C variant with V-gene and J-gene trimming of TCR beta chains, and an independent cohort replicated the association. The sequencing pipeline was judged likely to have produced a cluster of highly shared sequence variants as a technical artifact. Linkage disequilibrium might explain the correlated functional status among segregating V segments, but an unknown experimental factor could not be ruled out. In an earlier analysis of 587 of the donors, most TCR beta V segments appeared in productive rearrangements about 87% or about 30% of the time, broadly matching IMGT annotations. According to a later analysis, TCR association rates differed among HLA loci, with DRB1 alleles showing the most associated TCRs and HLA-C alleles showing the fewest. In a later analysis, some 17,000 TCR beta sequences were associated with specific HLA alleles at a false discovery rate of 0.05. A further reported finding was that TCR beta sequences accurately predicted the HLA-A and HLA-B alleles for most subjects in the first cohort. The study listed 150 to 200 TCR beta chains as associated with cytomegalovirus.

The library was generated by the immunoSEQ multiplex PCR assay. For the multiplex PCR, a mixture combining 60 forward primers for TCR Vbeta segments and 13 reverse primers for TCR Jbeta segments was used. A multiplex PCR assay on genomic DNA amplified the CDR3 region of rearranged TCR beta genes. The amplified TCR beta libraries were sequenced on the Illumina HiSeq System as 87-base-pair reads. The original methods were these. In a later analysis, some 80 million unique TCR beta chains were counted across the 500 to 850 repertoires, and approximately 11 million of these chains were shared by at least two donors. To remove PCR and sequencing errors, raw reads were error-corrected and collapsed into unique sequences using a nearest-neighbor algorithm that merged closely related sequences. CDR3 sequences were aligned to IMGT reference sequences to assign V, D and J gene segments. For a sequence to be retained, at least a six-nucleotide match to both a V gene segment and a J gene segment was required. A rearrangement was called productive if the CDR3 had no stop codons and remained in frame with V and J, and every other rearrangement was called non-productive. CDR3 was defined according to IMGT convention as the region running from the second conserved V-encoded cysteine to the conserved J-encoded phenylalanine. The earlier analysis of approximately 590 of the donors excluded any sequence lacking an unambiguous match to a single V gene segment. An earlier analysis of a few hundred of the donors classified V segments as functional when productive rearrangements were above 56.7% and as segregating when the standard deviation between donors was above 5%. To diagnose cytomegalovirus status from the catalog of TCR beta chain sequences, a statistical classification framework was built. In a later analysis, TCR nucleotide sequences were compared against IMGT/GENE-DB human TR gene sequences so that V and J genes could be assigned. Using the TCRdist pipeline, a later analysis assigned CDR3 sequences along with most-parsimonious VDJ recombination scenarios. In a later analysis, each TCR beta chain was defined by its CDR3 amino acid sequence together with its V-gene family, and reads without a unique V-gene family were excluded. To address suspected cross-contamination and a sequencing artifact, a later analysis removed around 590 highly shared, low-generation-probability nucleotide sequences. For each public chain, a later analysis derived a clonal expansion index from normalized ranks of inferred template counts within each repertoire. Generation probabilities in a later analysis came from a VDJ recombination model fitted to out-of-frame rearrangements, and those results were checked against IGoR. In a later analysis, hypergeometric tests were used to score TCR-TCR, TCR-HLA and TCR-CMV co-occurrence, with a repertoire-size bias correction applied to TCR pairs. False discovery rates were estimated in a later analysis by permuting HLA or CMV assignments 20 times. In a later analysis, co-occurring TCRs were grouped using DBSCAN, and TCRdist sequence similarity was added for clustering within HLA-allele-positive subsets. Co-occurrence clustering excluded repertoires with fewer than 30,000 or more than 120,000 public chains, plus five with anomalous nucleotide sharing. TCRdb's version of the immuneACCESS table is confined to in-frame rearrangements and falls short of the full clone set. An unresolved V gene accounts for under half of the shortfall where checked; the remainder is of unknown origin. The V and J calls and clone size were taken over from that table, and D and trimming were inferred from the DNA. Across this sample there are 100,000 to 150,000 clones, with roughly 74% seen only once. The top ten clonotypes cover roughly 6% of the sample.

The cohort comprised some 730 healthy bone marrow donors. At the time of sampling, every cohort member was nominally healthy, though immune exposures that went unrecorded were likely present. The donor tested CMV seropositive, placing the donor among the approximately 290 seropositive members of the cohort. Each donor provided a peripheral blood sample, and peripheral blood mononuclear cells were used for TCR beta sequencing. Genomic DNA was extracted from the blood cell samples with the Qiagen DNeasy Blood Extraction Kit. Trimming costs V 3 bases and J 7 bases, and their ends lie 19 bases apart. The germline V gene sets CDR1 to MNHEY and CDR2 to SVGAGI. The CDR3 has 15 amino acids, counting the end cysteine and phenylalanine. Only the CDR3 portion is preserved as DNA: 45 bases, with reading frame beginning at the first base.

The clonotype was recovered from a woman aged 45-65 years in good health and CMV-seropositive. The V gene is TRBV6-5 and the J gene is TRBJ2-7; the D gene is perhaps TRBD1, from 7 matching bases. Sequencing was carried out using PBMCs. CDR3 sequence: CASSYGRTGAGEQYF. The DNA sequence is TGTGCCAGCAGTTATGGCCGGACAGGCGCGGGGGAGCAGTACTTC.